This entry describes one T cell receptor (beta chain). Its target is not known. The junction differs from germline at one of its ends, possibly a read error. Germline-derived CDR1 and CDR2 are SGHAT and FQNNGV. The CDR3 runs 14 residues. Co-extraction of RNA and DNA was performed on about 20-32 mg of unsorted bulk tissue. Total RNA (approximately 0.5 ug) served as template for TCR beta cDNA synthesis primed by a constant-region primer. Investigators got TCR beta libraries out of three nested multiplex PCR rounds, done with slightly modified ARM-PCR. Each of the first two PCR rounds ran about 9 cycles with TRBV1-TRBV30 forward and C-beta reverse primers. Each CDR3 protein gets one entry after TCRdb re-called the multiplex PCR reads with MiXCR. The data hold 100,000 or so distinct CDR3 sequences, with approximately 78% observed a single time. These data originate in a study of tumor-infiltrating lymphocytes in primary liver carcinoma. Study-level results: It was in tumors, not blood, that the top-250-clone fraction was significantly higher (p = 0.039).

The chain links TRBV11-2 to TRBJ2-5; TRBD1 or TRBD2 may be the D gene (5 bases each). The receptor was derived from a middle-aged man with primary liver carcinoma and hepatitis B virus infection. The sample was liver tumor tissue from sampling region 3. Sample subset: tumor region T3, left-lateral pole. The CDR3 coding sequence is TGTGCCAGCAACTTCAGCGGTGGACAAGGGACCCAGTACTTC. Translated, it gives CASNFSGGQGTQYF.